This TCR beta chain derives from a study of a mutant IDH1 vaccine in newly diagnosed glioma. Study background: Week 35 was assigned to visit V12, and week 47 was assigned to visit V13. Notes on the study in general: The occurrence of vaccine-induced immune responses was seen in 93.3% of patients.

Trimming pared 8 bases from V and 0 bases from J, leaving 16 bases between. Germline CDR1 reads MNHNY; CDR2 reads SVGAGI (reference sequence). This CDR3 is built from 15 residues. The time point is: week 35, safety follow-up. The content of each vaccine dose was 300 ug of mutant IDH1 20-mer peptide, and topical imiquimod accompanied it. Eight vaccine doses were administered to patients at weeks 1, 3, 5, 7, 11, 15, 19 and 23. Sequencing was performed with immunoSEQ multiplex PCR; in TCRdb, only in-frame clones are kept and a portion is missing. The sample lists over 40,000 clones; 80% to 90% were seen once. On this clone: The antigen is undetermined.

Sequencing used PBMCs, obtained from a glioma patient whose treatment included an IDH1 peptide vaccine. The receptor's source is a man in his forties with glioma. V gene TRBV6-6 combines with J gene TRBJ1-2, with D perhaps matching TRBD1 (5 bases). The CDR3 loop reads CASSFPGRSNYGYTF. In nucleotides, the CDR3 is TGTGCCAGCTCTTTTCCGGGACGTTCTAACTATGGCTACACCTTC.